These T cell receptor beta chains were read from a single sample in a study of graft-versus-host responses after intestinal transplantation. Profiling relied on immunoSEQ multiplex PCR, and the TCRdb table lists in-frame clones only, not all of them. Seen here are about 88,000 clones, 85% to 95% observed once, and the top ten hold around 0.18%. The antigens these receptors bind are not known. The source material was unstimulated CD4+ T cells sorted from spleen or lymph node cells, sampled before transplant. The receptors stem from a human donor who was the organ donor for an intestinal transplant. Each CDR3 is given with its conserved first and last residue. The order of the fields is D gene, V gene, J gene, clone size, CDR3 protein, CDR3 DNA. D genes are given only for firm matches. The size field is filled for only some rows; it gives once, few, many or a size class.

d_gene: TRBD2
v_gene: TRBV18
j_gene: TRBJ2-5
abundance: .
CDR3aa: CASSPQLGSGGPQETQYF
CDR3nt: TGTGCCAGCTCACCACAGTTGGGTAGCGGGGGACCCCAAGAGACCCAGTACTTC

d_gene: TRBD2
v_gene: TRBV7-3
j_gene: TRBJ2-1
abundance: .
CDR3aa: CASSLGLAEQFF
CDR3nt: TGTGCCAGCAGCCTAGGACTAGCGGAGCAGTTCTTC

d_gene: .
v_gene: TRBV27
j_gene: TRBJ2-2
abundance: .
CDR3aa: CASSWGTGELFF
CDR3nt: TGTGCCAGCAGCTGGGGTACCGGGGAGCTGTTTTTT

d_gene: .
v_gene: TRBV6-1
j_gene: TRBJ1-6
abundance: .
CDR3aa: CASSLDPGRFSPLHF
CDR3nt: TGTGCCAGCAGCCTAGACCCGGGACGGTTTTCACCCCTCCACTTT

d_gene: .
v_gene: TRBV5-1
j_gene: TRBJ2-5
abundance: .
CDR3aa: CASSTDPFAGLETQYF
CDR3nt: TGCGCCAGCAGCACCGACCCCTTTGCAGGGCTAGAGACCCAGTACTTC

d_gene: TRBD1
v_gene: TRBV28
j_gene: TRBJ1-6
abundance: .
CDR3aa: CASSFDRVESPLHF
CDR3nt: TGTGCCAGCAGTTTCGACAGGGTAGAATCACCCCTCCACTTT

d_gene: .
v_gene: TRBV7-9
j_gene: TRBJ1-1
abundance: .
CDR3aa: CASTRGGEMNTEAFF
CDR3nt: TGTGCCAGCACCCGTGGGGGAGAAATGAACACTGAAGCTTTCTTT

d_gene: .
v_gene: TRBV7-8
j_gene: TRBJ1-3
abundance: .
CDR3aa: CASSPTTGLSGNTIYF
CDR3nt: TGTGCCAGCAGCCCAACCACAGGGCTCTCTGGAAACACCATATATTTT

d_gene: .
v_gene: TRBV5-1
j_gene: TRBJ1-1
abundance: .
CDR3aa: CASSLGKNTEAFF
CDR3nt: TGCGCCAGCAGCCTAGGGAAGAACACTGAAGCTTTCTTT

d_gene: TRBD2
v_gene: TRBV9
j_gene: TRBJ2-1
abundance: .
CDR3aa: CASSAGLAGYNEQFF
CDR3nt: TGTGCCAGCAGCGCCGGACTAGCGGGGTATAATGAGCAGTTCTTC

d_gene: .
v_gene: TRBV28
j_gene: TRBJ2-5
abundance: once
CDR3aa: CASSFLTMSRVEETQYF
CDR3nt: TGTGCCAGCAGTTTTCTAACTATGTCCAGGGTTGAGGAGACCCAGTACTTC

d_gene: TRBD1
v_gene: TRBV27
j_gene: TRBJ2-7
abundance: .
CDR3aa: CASSLPPGQGAYEQYF
CDR3nt: TGTGCCAGCAGTTTACCCCCGGGACAGGGGGCCTACGAGCAGTACTTC

d_gene: .
v_gene: TRBV5-1
j_gene: TRBJ1-5
abundance: .
CDR3aa: CASSLNPGNQPQHF
CDR3nt: TGCGCCAGCAGCTTGAATCCAGGCAATCAGCCCCAGCATTTT

d_gene: .
v_gene: TRBV7-3
j_gene: TRBJ2-1
abundance: .
CDR3aa: CASSSQENSYNEQFF
CDR3nt: TGTGCCAGCAGCTCACAGGAGAATTCCTACAATGAGCAGTTCTTC

d_gene: TRBD2
v_gene: TRBV4-1
j_gene: TRBJ2-3
abundance: .
CDR3aa: CASSRGTSGSTDTQYF
CDR3nt: TGCGCCAGCAGCCGCGGGACTAGCGGGAGCACAGATACGCAGTATTTT

d_gene: .
v_gene: TRBV7-8
j_gene: TRBJ1-1
abundance: .
CDR3aa: CASSPGTWTEAFF
CDR3nt: TGTGCCAGCAGCCCAGGGACGTGGACTGAAGCTTTCTTT

d_gene: .
v_gene: TRBV27
j_gene: TRBJ1-2
abundance: .
CDR3aa: CASSTGGGGWGGYTF
CDR3nt: TGTGCCAGCAGTACGGGGGGCGGGGGCTGGGGCGGCTACACCTTC

d_gene: TRBD1
v_gene: TRBV18
j_gene: TRBJ2-6
abundance: .
CDR3aa: CASSPGQASSGANVLTF
CDR3nt: TGTGCCAGCTCACCGGGACAGGCATCCTCTGGGGCCAACGTCCTGACTTTC

d_gene: .
v_gene: TRBV6-1
j_gene: TRBJ1-6
abundance: .
CDR3aa: CASSETPTSRDGRRSSYNSPLHF
CDR3nt: TGTGCCAGCAGTGAAACGCCTACGTCCCGGGATGGTCGCCGATCCTCCTATAATTCACCCCTCCACTTT

d_gene: .
v_gene: TRBV6-1
j_gene: TRBJ2-7
abundance: .
CDR3aa: CASSDTVVSF
CDR3nt: TGTGCCAGCAGCGATACGGTCGTAAGTTTC

d_gene: .
v_gene: TRBV27
j_gene: TRBJ2-2
abundance: .
CDR3aa: CASGKITGELFF
CDR3nt: TGTGCCAGCGGAAAGATCACCGGGGAGCTGTTTTTT

d_gene: .
v_gene: TRBV20-1
j_gene: TRBJ2-5
abundance: .
CDR3aa: CSGRKETQYF
CDR3nt: TGCAGTGGCAGAAAAGAGACCCAGTACTTC

d_gene: .
v_gene: TRBV5-1
j_gene: TRBJ2-7
abundance: few
CDR3aa: CASSFGGSYEQYF
CDR3nt: TGCGCCAGCAGCTTCGGGGGCTCCTACGAGCAGTACTTC

d_gene: TRBD1
v_gene: TRBV5-1
j_gene: TRBJ2-1
abundance: .
CDR3aa: CASSSSPDRGAYNEQFF
CDR3nt: TGCGCCAGCAGCTCCTCACCGGACAGGGGAGCCTACAATGAGCAGTTCTTC

d_gene: TRBD1
v_gene: TRBV6-5
j_gene: TRBJ2-2
abundance: .
CDR3aa: CASSRGGADTGELFF
CDR3nt: TGTGCCAGCAGCCGAGGGGGCGCAGACACCGGGGAGCTGTTTTTT

d_gene: .
v_gene: TRBV7-2
j_gene: TRBJ1-1
abundance: .
CDR3aa: CASSLEGGATEAFF
CDR3nt: TGTGCCAGCAGCTTAGAAGGGGGGGCGACTGAAGCTTTCTTT

d_gene: .
v_gene: TRBV27
j_gene: TRBJ1-5
abundance: once
CDR3aa: CASSLSGTRGQPQHF
CDR3nt: TGTGCCAGCAGTTTATCGGGGACAAGGGGTCAGCCCCAGCATTTT

d_gene: .
v_gene: TRBV28
j_gene: TRBJ1-5
abundance: .
CDR3aa: CASGLQRQADQPQHF
CDR3nt: TGTGCCAGCGGCTTGCAACGACAGGCCGATCAGCCCCAGCATTTT

d_gene: TRBD2
v_gene: TRBV7-3
j_gene: TRBJ2-7
abundance: .
CDR3aa: CASSLDGLVLEQYF
CDR3nt: TGTGCCAGCAGCTTGGACGGACTAGTCCTCGAGCAGTACTTC

d_gene: TRBD1
v_gene: TRBV2
j_gene: TRBJ1-6
abundance: .
CDR3aa: CASSVQGADSPLHF
CDR3nt: TGTGCCAGCAGTGTACAGGGGGCGGATTCACCCCTCCACTTT

d_gene: .
v_gene: TRBV11-3
j_gene: TRBJ2-3
abundance: .
CDR3aa: CASSLGGGPDTQYF
CDR3nt: TGTGCCAGCAGCTTAGGTGGGGGGCCAGATACGCAGTATTTT

d_gene: .
v_gene: TRBV6-6
j_gene: TRBJ2-7
abundance: .
CDR3aa: CASSYSQGPFEQYF
CDR3nt: TGTGCCAGCAGTTACTCGCAGGGTCCCTTCGAGCAGTACTTC

d_gene: .
v_gene: TRBV9
j_gene: TRBJ2-1
abundance: .
CDR3aa: CASSVASSNNEQFF
CDR3nt: TGTGCCAGCAGCGTAGCTTCGTCTAACAATGAGCAGTTCTTC

d_gene: .
v_gene: TRBV18
j_gene: TRBJ1-2
abundance: .
CDR3aa: CASSPTRPHNYGYTF
CDR3nt: TGTGCCAGCTCACCAACGAGGCCCCATAACTATGGCTACACCTTC

d_gene: TRBD1
v_gene: TRBV6-6
j_gene: TRBJ2-5
abundance: .
CDR3aa: CASTSRDRVETQYF
CDR3nt: TGTGCCAGCACTAGCCGGGACAGGGTGGAGACCCAGTACTTC

d_gene: .
v_gene: TRBV9
j_gene: TRBJ1-2
abundance: .
CDR3aa: CASSVDLTKALDGGYTF
CDR3nt: TGTGCCAGCAGCGTAGATTTAACCAAGGCTCTGGACGGTGGCTACACCTTC

d_gene: TRBD2
v_gene: TRBV29-1
j_gene: TRBJ2-1
abundance: .
CDR3aa: CSAGAGHSYNEQFF
CDR3nt: TGCAGCGCTGGAGCGGGGCACTCCTACAATGAGCAGTTCTTC

d_gene: .
v_gene: TRBV4-1
j_gene: TRBJ1-1
abundance: .
CDR3aa: CASSRSTENTEAFF
CDR3nt: TGCGCCAGCAGCCGTTCCACAGAGAACACTGAAGCTTTCTTT

d_gene: .
v_gene: TRBV7-9
j_gene: TRBJ1-3
abundance: .
CDR3aa: CASSPVVSGNTIYF
CDR3nt: TGTGCCAGCAGCCCGGTAGTCTCTGGAAACACCATATATTTT

d_gene: TRBD1
v_gene: TRBV5-1
j_gene: TRBJ2-5
abundance: .
CDR3aa: CASSLKDREVGEQYF
CDR3nt: TGCGCCAGCAGCTTGAAGGACAGGGAGGTCGGAGAGCAGTACTTC

d_gene: .
v_gene: TRBV27
j_gene: TRBJ1-1
abundance: .
CDR3aa: CASSLGTRRDHLGNTEAFF
CDR3nt: TGTGCCAGCAGTCTCGGGACACGACGGGACCATCTCGGGAACACTGAAGCTTTCTTT

d_gene: .
v_gene: TRBV19
j_gene: TRBJ1-2
abundance: .
CDR3aa: CASSWRGEDYGYTF
CDR3nt: TGTGCCAGTAGTTGGCGGGGGGAGGACTATGGCTACACCTTC

d_gene: TRBD1
v_gene: TRBV27
j_gene: TRBJ2-7
abundance: once
CDR3aa: CASSSASGTGVYEQYF
CDR3nt: TGTGCCAGCAGTTCAGCTTCCGGGACAGGGGTCTACGAGCAGTACTTC